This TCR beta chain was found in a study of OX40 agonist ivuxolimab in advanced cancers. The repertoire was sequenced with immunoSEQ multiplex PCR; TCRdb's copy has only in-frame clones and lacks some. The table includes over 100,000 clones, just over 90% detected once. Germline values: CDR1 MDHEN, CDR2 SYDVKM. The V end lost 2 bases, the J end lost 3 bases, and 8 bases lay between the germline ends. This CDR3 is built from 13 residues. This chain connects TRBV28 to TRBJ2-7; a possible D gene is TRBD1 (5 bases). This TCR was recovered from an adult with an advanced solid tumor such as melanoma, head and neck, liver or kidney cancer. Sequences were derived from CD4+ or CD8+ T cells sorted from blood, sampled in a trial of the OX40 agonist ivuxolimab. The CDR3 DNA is TGTGCCAGCAGTTTAGGCAGGGTCTACGAGCAGTACTTC. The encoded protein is CASSLGRVYEQYF.